This is a list of T cell receptor beta chains from one sample in a study of a mutant IDH1 vaccine in newly diagnosed glioma. The repertoire was sequenced with immunoSEQ multiplex PCR; TCRdb's copy has only in-frame clones and lacks some. Of tens of thousands of clones listed, more than 90% are singletons. The source was PBMCs, collected from a glioma patient treated with radiotherapy, temozolomide or both. These receptor sequences come from a man between 50 and 59 years old with glioma. The CDR3 runs from the conserved cysteine through the conserved F or W. Fields, in order: clone size, J gene, D gene, V gene, CDR3 DNA, CDR3 protein. D genes are given only for firm matches. Clone size is not always given. Where it is, it says once, few, many or a class for expanded clones.

>NA|TRBJ2-2|NA|TRBV5-1
TGCGCCAGCAGCTCCGGGACCTACGGACCCGGGGAGCTGTTTTTT
CASSSGTYGPGELFF
>NA|TRBJ2-2|NA|TRBV7-6
TGTGCCAGCAGCGATTCCGGACTCGCGAACACCGGGGAGCTGTTTTTT
CASSDSGLANTGELFF
>NA|TRBJ2-5|NA|TRBV7-2
TGTGCCAGCAGCAACTCGGGGACGGGTTCAGAGACCCAGTACTTC
CASSNSGTGSETQYF
>NA|TRBJ1-1|TRBD1|TRBV9
TGTGCCAGCAGCCCCCTCCGACAGGGGGCCCGATCCACTGAAGCTTTCTTT
CASSPLRQGARSTEAFF
>NA|TRBJ1-1|TRBD1|TRBV2
TGTGCCAGCGCATCAACAGGGGGCCTTAGGACTGAAGCTTTCTTT
CASASTGGLRTEAFF
>NA|TRBJ2-2|TRBD2|TRBV7-9
TGTGCCAGCAGAATGGGACTAGCGGGAGTAGAGACCGGGGAGCTGTTTTTT
CASRMGLAGVETGELFF
>once|TRBJ1-1|NA|TRBV9
TGTGCCAGCAGCGACCCCCGGTCCGGGGGGCTGGGCACTGAAGCTTTCTTT
CASSDPRSGGLGTEAFF
>NA|TRBJ2-5|NA|TRBV29-1
TGCAGCGTTGGTTTGCTTAGACAAGAGACCCAGTACTTC
CSVGLLRQETQYF
>large|TRBJ2-7|TRBD1|TRBV4-2
TGTGCCAGCAGCCCCCGGGACAGAGCCTACGAGCAGTACTTC
CASSPRDRAYEQYF
>NA|TRBJ2-3|TRBD1|TRBV19
TGTGCCAGTACCCCCAGGCGGGCAGGGGGATTGAATACGCAGTATTTT
CASTPRRAGGLNTQYF
>NA|TRBJ2-7|TRBD1|TRBV19
TGTGCCAGTAGTCTTGGACAGGAGGCATCCTACGAGCAGTACTTC
CASSLGQEASYEQYF
>NA|TRBJ2-1|TRBD2|TRBV7-6
TGTGCCAGCAGCTTAGCGCTTCGGACTAGCGGGAACAATGAGCAGTTCTTC
CASSLALRTSGNNEQFF
>NA|TRBJ2-1|NA|TRBV5-1
TGCGCCAGCAGCTTGGCCGCAGGGCAGTACAATGAGCAGTTCTTC
CASSLAAGQYNEQFF
>NA|TRBJ2-2|NA|TRBV30
TGTGCCTGGAGTGTAGAGAACACCGGGGAGCTGTTTTTT
CAWSVENTGELFF